Following are 31 T cell receptor beta chains from one sample sequenced in a study of T cells in Graves' hyperthyroidism and ophthalmopathy. RNA transcripts yielded amplified TCR beta CDR3 regions. The HTBI primer set served for first-round RT-PCR of the TCR CDR3. TCRdb processed the multiplex PCR reads anew with MiXCR; each CDR3 protein has one entry. This table holds approximately 530,000 distinct CDR3 sequences, 16% found once. Sequenced: blood. The receptors here all came from a woman between 18 and 29 years old with Graves' hyperthyroidism.

This chain links TRBV2 with TRBJ2-7, with D perhaps TRBD1 or TRBD2 (6 bases each). Germline assignment: CDR1 SNHLY and CDR2 FYNNEI. Trimming cost V 6 bases and J 3 bases, with 12 bases left between them. The CDR3 is made up of 13 amino acids. Here the CDR3 DNA reads TGTGCCAGCAGGCGGGACAACCACTACGAGCAGTACTTC. This translates into CASRRDNHYEQYF.

This clonotype has more than one count but fewer than ten. J is TRBJ2-1 and V is TRBV24-1; 9 nucleotides align to TRBD2. Germline V lookup: CDR1 KGHDR, CDR2 SFDVKD. The CDR3 has 15 amino acids. Unmatched junction bases numbered 4, after V lost 6 bases and J lost 2 bases. This CDR3 reads CATSMGGRAYNEQFF. In DNA, the CDR3 is TGTGCCACCAGTATGGGCGGGAGGGCCTACAATGAGCAGTTCTTC.

The J gene is TRBJ2-2, the V gene TRBV3-1; D gene unclear. The V and J ends lost 1 base and 6 bases respectively, with 15 bases between them. The CDR3 length is 16 residues. Germline V gene lookup returns CDR1 LGHDT and CDR2 YNNKEL (reference sequence). DNA for the CDR3: TGTGCCAGCAGCCAAGCCCCCCCTAGTCTTGCCGGGGAGCTGTTTTTT. This encodes CASSQAPPSLAGELFF.

This clonotype was counted between two and nine times. The chain combines TRBV19 with TRBJ1-2; no clear D. CDR1 is LNHDA, CDR2 SQIVND, per germline (reference sequence). With 3 bases removed from V and 4 bases from J, the gap between germline ends came to 15 bases. The CDR3 spans 15 residues. The CDR3: CASSISHLLPYGYTF. The CDR3, as DNA: TGTGCCAGTAGTATTAGTCACCTGCTACCCTATGGCTACACCTTC.

There are many counts of this clonotype. This chain links TRBV3-1 with TRBJ1-2; 7 bases match TRBD1. The CDR3 has 13 residues. Germline trimming cut 6 bases from V and 7 bases from J; bases unmatched to any gene: 8. Germline V CDR1 and CDR2: LGHDT, YNNKEL (reference sequence). The CDR3: CASRPTGYSGYTF. DNA for the CDR3: TGTGCCAGCAGACCGACAGGGTATTCTGGCTACACCTTC. The whole variable domain, filled in from reference TRBV3-1 and TRBJ1-2, reads DTAVSQTPKYLVTQMGNDKSIKCEQNLGHDTMYWYKQDSKKFLKIMFSYNNKELIINETVPNRFSPKSPDKAHLNLHINSLELGDSAVYFCASRPTGYSGYTFGSGTRLTVV.

This clonotype was seen more than once but under ten times. The chain joins TRBV6-1 to TRBJ1-2; maybe TRBD1 (6 bases). The CDR3 length is 14 residues. The V gene's germline CDR1 is MNHNS and CDR2 SASEGT. V was pared by 6 bases and J by 3 bases, with 14 bases between. Here the CDR3 reads CASREGGLYYGYTF. The DNA of the CDR3 is TGTGCCAGCAGGGAGGGGGGGCTTTACTATGGCTACACCTTC.

This clonotype has a count of ten or more. The V and J genes are TRBV2 and TRBJ2-7; D is possibly TRBD1 or TRBD2 (6 bases each). The V end was cut by 6 bases, the J end by 2 bases, with 14 bases between. The length of the CDR3 is 14 residues. Germline CDR1 and CDR2: SNHLY and FYNNEI. CDR3: CASREGGGAYEQYF. The CDR3 DNA sequence: TGTGCCAGCAGAGAGGGGGGCGGGGCCTACGAGCAGTACTTC.

This clonotype was found many times. The chain has TRBV7-9 and TRBJ2-1; a weak D match, TRBD2 (5 bases). Between the trimmed V and J ends, which lost 6 bases and 3 bases, there was a span of 21 bases. The CDR3 extends over 17 amino acids. Looked up from germline, CDR1 is SEHNR and CDR2 is FQNEAQ (reference sequence). The CDR3 region is CASSHSRTGFHYNEQFF. As DNA, the CDR3 is TGTGCCAGCAGTCACTCCCGTACGGGATTCCACTACAATGAGCAGTTCTTC. Supplemented by reference TRBV7-9 and TRBJ2-1, the full variable domain reads DTGVSQNPRHKITKRGQNVTFRCDPISEHNRLYWYRQTLGQGPEFLTYFQNEAQLEKSRLLSDRFSAERPKGSFSTLEIQRTEQGDSAMYLCASSHSRTGFHYNEQFFGPGTRLTVL.

J is TRBJ2-7 and V is TRBV2; 11 bases are a match to TRBD2. The CDR3 contains 16 residues. V lost 2 bases, J lost 1 base, and 4 bases stayed unmatched. Germline CDR1 reads SNHLY; CDR2 reads FYNNEI. CDR3 sequence (DNA): TGTGCCAGCAGTGAATCTAGCGGGGGGCAATCCTACGAGCAGTACTTC. It codes for CASSESSGGQSYEQYF.

Many counts were recorded for this clonotype. V usage is TRBV7-9 and J usage is TRBJ2-1; TRBD1 agrees at 10 bases. V lost 5 bases to trimming and J lost 3 bases; unmatched junction nucleotides: 4. Germline lookup yields CDR1 SEHNR and CDR2 FQNEAQ (reference sequence). The CDR3 is 15 amino acids. As DNA, the CDR3 is TGTGCCAGCAGCCTAGGACAGGGGGTCTACAATGAGCAGTTCTTC. This translates into CASSLGQGVYNEQFF.

This clonotype has at least ten counts. The chain has TRBV10-3 and TRBJ2-3; D uncertain. V dropped 3 bases and J dropped 11 bases, with 12 bases sitting between them. Germline V lookup: CDR1 ENHRY, CDR2 SYGVKD. This CDR3 spans 12 amino acids. In DNA, the CDR3 is TGTGCCATCAGTGATGGCTTATCGAAGCAGTATTTT. It is translated as CAISDGLSKQYF.

This clonotype was seen a few times. J is TRBJ2-1 and V is TRBV9; 10 bases are a match to TRBD1. Per the germline V gene, CDR1 is SGDLS and CDR2 is YYNGEE. V lost 3 bases, J lost 2 bases, and 5 bases stayed unmatched. The CDR3 extends over 16 amino acids. This CDR3 is CASSASGTGAYNEQFF. CDR3 DNA: TGTGCCAGCAGCGCGTCCGGGACAGGGGCCTACAATGAGCAGTTCTTC.

This clonotype was detected a few times. This sequence joins TRBV6-1 and TRBJ2-7; tentatively, D is TRBD2 (5 bases). CDR1 and CDR2 (germline): MNHNS, SASEGT. Trimming pared 6 bases from V and 3 bases from J, leaving 21 bases between. The CDR3 is made up of 16 amino acids. The CDR3 sequence: CASRPSRGLVYYEQYF. The CDR3 bases are TGTGCCAGCAGACCCTCTCGAGGGTTAGTATACTACGAGCAGTACTTC.

This clonotype has only a few counts. The chain carries TRBV19 and TRBJ2-3, with a tentative D call TRBD2 (6 bases). Germline-derived CDR1 and CDR2 are LNHDA and SQIVND (reference sequence). This CDR3 contains 16 residues. With 1 base removed from V and 2 bases from J, the gap between germline ends came to 13 bases. In DNA, the CDR3 is TGTGCCAGTAGTATAGGATTTAGCGGACTCACAGATACGCAGTATTTT. Its translation is CASSIGFSGLTDTQYF.

The rearrangement joins TRBV6-1 to TRBJ2-7; a weak D match, TRBD1 (5 bases). V gave up 5 bases and J gave up 4 bases, with 18 bases separating them. Per germline, CDR1 MNHNS and CDR2 SASEGT. This CDR3 spans 15 amino acids. The CDR3 sequence: CASSQTVALYYEQYF. CDR3 sequence (DNA): TGTGCCAGCAGTCAGACAGTTGCTCTATATTACGAGCAGTACTTC.

This clonotype was detected ten times or more. J is TRBJ2-1 and V is TRBV28, with D unclear. CDR1 is MDHEN and CDR2 is SYDVKM in the germline V gene. Trimming cost V 2 bases and J 1 base, with 12 bases left between them. CDR3 length: 16 amino acids. The CDR3 DNA reads as TGTGCCAGCAGTTTAAGTGCACAGAGTTCCTACAATGAGCAGTTCTTC. Its protein product is CASSLSAQSSYNEQFF. The complete variable domain, with remaining parts taken from reference TRBV28 and TRBJ2-1, reads DVKVTQSSRYLVKRTGEKVFLECVQDMDHENMFWYRQDPGLGLRLIYFSYDVKMKEKGDIPEGYSVSREKKERFSLILESASTNQTSMYLCASSLSAQSSYNEQFFGPGTRLTVL.

The chain joins TRBV6-2 or TRBV6-3 to TRBJ2-1, with a tentative D call TRBD2 (5 bases). In germline, CDR1 is MNHEY, CDR2 SVGEGT. Trimming cost V 0 bases and J 7 bases, with 13 bases left between them. The CDR3 covers 15 residues. CDR3 DNA: TGTGCCAGCAGTTACTCGATAGTCTCGGGGAATGAGCAGTTCTTC. As protein: CASSYSIVSGNEQFF.

The CDR3 region is CASSPRGQNNEKLFF. The CDR3 nucleotides are TGTGCCAGCTCACCACGCGGACAGAATAATGAAAAACTGTTTTTT. The genes are TRBV18 and TRBJ1-4; perhaps TRBD1 as D (6 bases). Germline CDR1 is KGHSH and CDR2 is LQKENI. Trimming left V 1 base short and J 4 bases short, with 10 bases between. The CDR3 contains 15 residues.

In its sample, this clonotype was seen many times. The V call is TRBV20-1, the J call TRBJ2-3, with TRBD2 identical over 15 bases. Germline V gene sequence: CDR1 DFQATT, CDR2 SNEGSKA (reference sequence). The junction had 9 bases not matched to a gene; V was cut back by 6 bases and J by 5 bases. The CDR3 has 16 residues. CDR3 sequence (DNA): TGCAGTGCGTACACCTCGGGACTAGCGGGAGGAGATACGCAGTATTTT. It specifies CSAYTSGLAGGDTQYF.

This clonotype came up many times. The chain couples TRBV4-1 to TRBJ2-7; D is perhaps TRBD1 (6 bases). V shed 5 bases and J shed 5 bases, with 19 bases lying between them. The CDR3 has 15 residues. Germline loops: CDR1 MGHRA, CDR2 YSYEKL. This CDR3 reads CASSDGTTLRDEQYF. CDR3 coding DNA: TGCGCCAGCAGCGACGGGACAACCCTCCGGGACGAGCAGTACTTC.

The rearrangement links TRBV29-1 to TRBJ2-2; possible D gene TRBD1, 6 bases. Germline V gene data show CDR1 as SQVTM and CDR2 as ANQGSEA. The CDR3 has 15 residues. V was trimmed by 6 bases and J by 0 bases, leaving 14 bases between them. The CDR3 loop reads CSVTTGPPNTGELFF. The CDR3, as DNA: TGCAGCGTAACCACAGGGCCTCCGAACACCGGGGAGCTGTTTTTT.

This clonotype was seen ten or more times. The J gene is TRBJ2-7, the V gene TRBV19; D might be TRBD1 or TRBD2, each matching 5 bases. The CDR3 sequence is 14 residues long. V lost 4 bases and J lost 1, with 11 bases in between. Germline V gene data show CDR1 as LNHDA and CDR2 as SQIVND (reference sequence). CDR3 bases: TGTGCCAGTAGTAAGGGACCTCGATCCTACGAGCAGTACTTC. Its translation is CASSKGPRSYEQYF.

The chain uses TRBV5-1 and TRBJ1-1; perhaps TRBD1 as D (5 bases). CDR1 is SGHRS and CDR2 is YFSETQ in the germline V gene. V was clipped by 3 bases and J by 4 bases, with 19 bases between them. CDR3 size: 16 residues. The CDR3 DNA is TGCGCCAGCAGCTCCGGCTATAGGGGCGAGTTCACTGAAGCTTTCTTT. Protein: CASSSGYRGEFTEAFF.

The sample holds many counts of this clonotype. The chain joins TRBV24-1 to TRBJ2-7; D is ambiguous. CDR3 size: 12 residues. CDR1 is KGHDR, CDR2 SFDVKD, per germline. Trimming removed 3 bases at V and 2 bases at J, with 4 bases between. This CDR3 reads CATSDETYEQYF. CDR3 in DNA: TGTGCCACCAGTGATGAGACCTACGAGCAGTACTTC.

CDR3 nucleotides: TGTGCCACCAGCAGAGATTGGGACGAGCAGTACTTC. This gives the protein CATSRDWDEQYF. The chain has TRBV15 and TRBJ2-7; D remains ambiguous. CDR3 length equals 12 residues. Between the trimmed V and J ends, which lost 0 bases and 5 bases, there was a span of 5 bases. Germline loops: CDR1 LNHNV, CDR2 YYDKDF (reference sequence).

This clonotype was counted at least ten times. This chain links TRBV10-2 with TRBJ1-1; maybe TRBD1 (5 bases). Trimming took off 0 bases at V and 3 bases at J, with 5 bases between the two ends. The V gene's germline CDR1 is WSHSY and CDR2 SAAADI. CDR3 size: 13 residues. CDR3 residues: CASSESRDTEAFF. CDR3 nucleotides: TGCGCCAGCAGTGAGTCCAGGGACACTGAAGCTTTCTTT.

The sample holds many counts of this clonotype. The chain employs TRBV7-2 and TRBJ1-1, with TRBD1 as a possible D gene (5 bases). Trimming shortened V by 5 bases and J by 10 bases, and 14 bases separated the two germline ends. Per the germline V gene, CDR1 is SGHTA and CDR2 is FQGNSA. CDR3 length: 12 residues. The CDR3, as DNA: TGTGCCAGCAGCCGGGACCTCCCGAGAGCTTTCTTT. Translating gives CASSRDLPRAFF.

In its sample, this clonotype was seen many times. V and J are TRBV10-3 and TRBJ2-2, with 10 bases aligning to TRBD2. Germline V gene data show CDR1 as ENHRY and CDR2 as SYGVKD. This CDR3 is 17 amino acids long. Unmatched junction bases numbered 9, after V lost 3 bases and J lost 5 bases. CDR3 protein: CAISDLAGEGRTGELFF. The CDR3 DNA sequence: TGTGCCATCAGTGACCTAGCGGGAGAGGGACGAACCGGGGAGCTGTTTTTT.

This clonotype came up many times. This chain connects TRBV5-5 to TRBJ2-5, with 8 positions matching TRBD1. Germline CDR1 and CDR2: SGHKS and YYEKEE (reference sequence). V trimming: 2 bases; J trimming: 4 bases; junction bases outside the gene matches: 10. The CDR3 runs to 16 residues. The CDR3 reads CASSFGLSGGGETQYF. CDR3 coding DNA: TGTGCCAGCAGCTTTGGGTTGTCAGGGGGCGGAGAGACCCAGTACTTC.

This chain connects TRBV4-1 to TRBJ2-7, with TRBD1 identical over 9 bases. The J segment lost 7 bases and the V segment lost 3 bases, leaving 7 bases of the junction unmatched. The CDR3 consists of 14 residues. Germline CDR1 is MGHRA and CDR2 is YSYEKL. The CDR3 spells CASSQTGGRLEQYF. The CDR3 DNA is TGCGCCAGCAGCCAGACAGGGGGGAGGCTGGAGCAGTACTTC.

The chain links TRBV13 to TRBJ1-1; possibly TRBD1 for D (6 bases). V was pared by 5 bases and J by 4 bases, with 11 bases between. The length of the CDR3 is 13 residues. Germline V CDR1 and CDR2: PRHDT, FYEKMQ (reference sequence). In nucleotides, the CDR3 is TGTGCCAGCAGCGCCTCAGGGGTCACTGAAGCTTTCTTT. Its protein product is CASSASGVTEAFF. Looking up the rest from reference TRBV13 and TRBJ1-1 gives the full variable domain: AAGVIQSPRHLIKEKRETATLKCYPIPRHDTVYWYQQGPGQDPQFLISFYEKMQSDKGSIPDRFSAQQFSDYHSELNMSSLELGDSALYFCASSASGVTEAFFGQGTRLTVV.